Detailed here is one T cell receptor (beta chain). Its antigen is currently unknown. These data are taken from a study of radiation and T cells in renal cell carcinoma. Whole-study results and caveats: Irradiated tumors held more dominant CDR3 motifs than control tumors.

The CDR3 is 16 residues long. Trimming removed 3 bases at V and 1 base at J, with 15 bases between. Germline V CDR1 and CDR2: SEHNR, FQNEAQ (reference sequence). The protocol was immunoSEQ multiplex PCR, while the TCRdb copy is restricted to in-frame clones and leaves out a portion. Among about 25,000 clones listed, about 62% were seen once. Treatment noted: treatment-naive control, cytoreductive nephrectomy. Control tumors came from several females and 11 males, aged roughly 35 to 82. Specimen: tumor tissue, collected from a patient whose treatment was nephrectomy without radiotherapy. The origin of this receptor is a man aged 35-49 years with renal cell carcinoma. This chain joins TRBV7-9 and TRBJ1-1, with D perhaps TRBD1 (5 bases). The CDR3 spells CASSLAQGTGNTEAFF. The CDR3 bases are TGTGCCAGCAGCTTGGCCCAAGGGACGGGGAACACTGAAGCTTTCTTT.